These 2 T cell receptor beta chains share one sample of origin, sequenced in a study of preoperative IRX-2 immunotherapy in early breast cancer. Sequencing used immunoSEQ multiplex PCR; TCRdb keeps in-frame clones, though not all of them. The table has about 23,000 clones, 85% to 95% seen once. Noted treatment: preoperative locoregional IRX-2 cytokine immunotherapy. The specimen was tumor tissue, collected after IRX-2 immunotherapy. These receptors came from a human donor with breast cancer.

This rearrangement joins TRBV5-6 to TRBJ2-7; weak D call: TRBD1 (6 bases). Looked up from germline, CDR1 is SGHDT and CDR2 is YYEEEE. The V end was cut by 2 bases, the J end by 3 bases, with 12 bases between. This CDR3 contains 14 residues. CDR3 amino acids: CASSFLGQLYEQYF. DNA for the CDR3: TGTGCCAGCAGCTTTTTAGGACAGCTCTACGAGCAGTACTTC.

This sequence joins TRBV28 and TRBJ2-7, with D possibly matching TRBD1 (6 bases). This CDR3 comprises 15 residues. The germline gives CDR1 MDHEN, CDR2 SYDVKM. Trimming pared 5 bases from V and 2 bases from J, leaving 16 bases between. The CDR3 loop reads CASSQIRTATYEQYF. Here the CDR3 DNA reads TGTGCCAGCAGTCAAATTAGGACAGCCACCTACGAGCAGTACTTC. Looking up the rest from reference TRBV28 and TRBJ2-7 gives the full variable domain: DVKVTQSSRYLVKRTGEKVFLECVQDMDHENMFWYRQDPGLGLRLIYFSYDVKMKEKGDIPEGYSVSREKKERFSLILESASTNQTSMYLCASSQIRTATYEQYFGPGTRLTVT.